Listed below are T cell receptor beta chains from one sample, sequenced in a study of cytomegalovirus exposure and HLA in healthy donors. Clones were read by immunoSEQ multiplex PCR, and TCRdb kept only the in-frame ones, dropping some. The sample comprises approximately 100,000 clones, over 75% of which are singletons, and approximately 5.8% rests with the top ten. Sequenced input: PBMCs. The receptors were gathered from a man aged 18 to 29 in good health and CMV-seropositive. Each CDR3 is given with its conserved first and last residue. A D gene is named only where the DNA matches it firmly. Part of the rows lack a size; the others show once, few, many or a class for expanded clones.

clone_size | d_call | j_call | v_call | cdr3_aa | cdr3_nt
- | TRBD1 | TRBJ1-2 | TRBV4-2 | CASSQTDRPPNYGYTF | TGTGCCAGCAGCCAAACGGACAGGCCCCCTAACTATGGCTACACCTTC
- | - | TRBJ2-6 | TRBV5-1 | CASSLGSELARTGGANVLTF | TGCGCCAGCAGCTTGGGGTCGGAATTAGCCCGCACGGGAGGGGCCAACGTCCTGACTTTC
once | TRBD1 | TRBJ2-2 | TRBV27 | CASSHQPARELQTGSNTGELFF | TGTGCCAGCAGCCATCAACCGGCCCGGGAATTACAGACAGGGTCGAACACCGGGGAGCTGTTTTTT
- | TRBD1 | TRBJ2-4 | TRBV7-2 | CASSLDRALTIQYF | TGTGCCAGCAGCCTAGACAGGGCCTTAACCATTCAGTACTTC
once | TRBD1 | TRBJ1-1 | TRBV6-5 | CATRTGMNTEAFF | TGTGCCACCCGGACAGGAATGAACACTGAAGCTTTCTTT
- | - | TRBJ2-1 | TRBV29-1 | CSELEVGNEQFF | TGCAGCGAACTAGAGGTAGGCAATGAGCAGTTCTTC
- | - | TRBJ2-2 | TRBV5-1 | CASRVSGNTGELFF | TGCGCCAGCAGGGTATCGGGGAACACCGGGGAGCTGTTTTTT
- | - | TRBJ1-1 | TRBV29-1 | CSVEVAGVAFF | TGCAGCGTTGAGGTCGCAGGGGTGGCTTTCTTT
- | - | TRBJ1-1 | TRBV2 | CAIHLQGRLGTEAFF | TGTGCCATCCACTTACAGGGTAGGTTGGGAACTGAAGCTTTCTTT
- | TRBD1 | TRBJ2-3 | TRBV7-8 | CASSSLDREDTQYF | TGTGCCAGCAGTTCACTCGACAGGGAAGATACGCAGTATTTT
- | TRBD2 | TRBJ2-5 | TRBV5-1 | CASSLTGGKETQYF | TGCGCCAGCAGCTTAACGGGAGGGAAAGAGACCCAGTACTTC
- | - | TRBJ1-1 | TRBV10-2 | CASSERPGTEAFF | TGCGCCAGCAGTGAGCGCCCCGGGACTGAAGCTTTCTTT
- | TRBD1 | TRBJ2-3 | TRBV6-5 | CASSWTGLTPDTQYF | TGTGCCAGCAGTTGGACAGGGCTCACCCCAGATACGCAGTATTTT
few | TRBD1 | TRBJ1-5 | TRBV10-1 | CASRRDRASNQPQHF | TGCGCCAGCAGAAGGGACAGGGCGAGCAATCAGCCCCAGCATTTT
- | TRBD2 | TRBJ2-1 | TRBV7-6 | CASSLVGALAGGPYNEQFF | TGTGCCAGCAGCCTCGTCGGGGCCCTAGCGGGAGGACCCTACAATGAGCAGTTCTTC
- | - | TRBJ2-6 | TRBV19 | CASIRRLPGANVLTF | TGTGCCAGTATACGCCGACTGCCTGGGGCCAACGTCCTGACTTTC